The 21 T cell receptor beta chains reported below all come from one sample, sequenced in a study of blood T cell repertoires in COVID-19. Measured with immunoSEQ multiplex PCR; TCRdb has only the in-frame clones, and not every one. Of 54,000 or so clones in the sample, approximately 88% are singletons; the top ten hold approximately 3.7%. Sequencing was carried out using peripheral blood. Receptors originate from a human donor in a cohort sampled during active COVID-19.

This sequence joins TRBV11-2 and TRBJ2-1, with 8 bases fitting TRBD2. This CDR3 has 15 residues. CDR1 SGHAT and CDR2 FQNNGV come from the germline V gene. J lost 1 base, V lost 3 bases, and 2 bases had no gene match. For the CDR3, the DNA is TGTGCCAGCAGCTTTAGCGGGGTATCCTACAATGAGCAGTTCTTC. This gives the protein CASSFSGVSYNEQFF.

The chain employs TRBV7-2 and TRBJ2-5; D is possibly TRBD2 (5 bases). Per the germline V gene, CDR1 is SGHTA and CDR2 is FQGNSA. The V gene lost 5 bases and the J gene lost 0 bases, with 10 bases spanning the gap. This CDR3 spans 14 amino acids. Here the CDR3 reads CASSGRRNQETQYF. The DNA for the CDR3 is TGTGCCAGCAGCGGACGGAGGAACCAAGAGACCCAGTACTTC.

This clone is medium-sized (0.01 to 0.1%) in the sample. The chain joins TRBV6-6 to TRBJ2-7, with 9 bases aligning to TRBD1. Looked up from germline, CDR1 is MNHNY and CDR2 is SVGAGI (reference sequence). J gave up 4 bases and V 2 bases, and 6 bases lay outside the gene matches. The length of the CDR3 is 15 residues. In DNA, the CDR3 is TGTGCCAGCAGTTACAACAGGGGGCTTTTGTACGAGCAGTACTTC. Translated: CASSYNRGLLYEQYF.

This chain joins TRBV5-6 and TRBJ1-1; no firm D call. Trimming left V 0 bases short and J 1 base short, with 4 bases between. CDR3 length equals 13 residues. From germline, CDR1 is SGHDT and CDR2 YYEEEE. CDR3: CASSLVRNTEAFF. CDR3 nucleotide sequence: TGTGCCAGCAGCTTGGTCCGGAACACTGAAGCTTTCTTT.

The V and J genes are TRBV7-2 and TRBJ2-7; 8 bases match TRBD2. Trimming cost V 3 bases and J 7 bases; bases outside gene matches: 11. The CDR3 has 15 residues. Looked up from germline, CDR1 is SGHTA and CDR2 is FQGNSA. The CDR3 DNA follows: TGTGCCAGCAGCTTTAGCGGGACCCTGGGGGGGGAGCAGTACTTC. This sequence encodes CASSFSGTLGGEQYF.

The genes are TRBV6-6 and TRBJ1-6, with D tentatively TRBD1 (5 bases). The CDR3 spans 14 residues. In germline, CDR1 is MNHNY, CDR2 SVGAGI (reference sequence). V dropped 2 bases and J dropped 8 bases, with 10 bases sitting between them. CDR3 bases: TGTGCCAGCAGTTACGGGGCCAGGGATTCACCCCTCCACTTT. Translated: CASSYGARDSPLHF.

This rearrangement joins TRBV4-1 to TRBJ2-1, with 10 positions matching TRBD2. Trimming cost V 6 bases and J 2 bases; bases outside gene matches: 1. This CDR3 is built from 14 residues. Germline V gene lookup returns CDR1 MGHRA and CDR2 YSYEKL. The CDR3 is CASSSGGPYNEQFF. CDR3 nucleotide sequence: TGCGCCAGCAGTAGCGGGGGGCCCTACAATGAGCAGTTCTTC.

The gene calls are TRBV4-1 and TRBJ2-6, with a possible D match to TRBD1 (6 bases). Trimming cost V 1 base and J 0 bases, with 13 bases left between them. The length of the CDR3 is 18 residues. From germline, CDR1 is MGHRA and CDR2 YSYEKL. CDR3 bases: TGCGCCAGCAGCCAAGGCCCCCCCAGGGGCTCTGGGGCCAACGTCCTGACTTTC. This gives the protein CASSQGPPRGSGANVLTF.

The chain employs TRBV5-1 and TRBJ2-7; TRBD1 agrees at 7 bases. CDR1 SGHRS and CDR2 YFSETQ come from the germline V gene. V dropped 4 bases and J dropped 5; count of bases not matched to a gene: 6. The CDR3 is 13 amino acids. The DNA of the CDR3 is TGCGCCAGCAGCGAGTGGACAGGCAACGAGCAGTACTTC. Its protein product is CASSEWTGNEQYF.

This chain connects TRBV19 to TRBJ1-3; D unresolved. The germline gives CDR1 LNHDA, CDR2 SQIVND (reference sequence). Trimming took 7 bases from V and 0 from J, leaving 22 bases between them. This CDR3 has 18 amino acids. The CDR3 loop is CASTRGLASRLSGNTIYF. The CDR3 region has the DNA TGTGCCAGTACCCGGGGTCTGGCCTCTCGGCTCTCTGGAAACACCATATATTTT.

The V gene is TRBV19, the J gene TRBJ2-3, with 8 bases aligning to TRBD1. CDR1 and CDR2 (germline): LNHDA, SQIVND (reference sequence). V was clipped by 1 base and J by 4 bases; unmatched bases: 4. CDR3 length: 15 amino acids. The DNA of the CDR3 is TGTGCCAGTAGTATAGGGCCAGGGGGCCCAGATACGCAGTATTTT. Its translation is CASSIGPGGPDTQYF.

This clone showed up just once. V usage is TRBV19 and J usage is TRBJ2-3; maybe TRBD2 (6 bases). Trimming pared 4 bases from V and 0 bases from J, leaving 8 bases between. Germline loops: CDR1 LNHDA, CDR2 SQIVND (reference sequence). The CDR3 totals 14 residues. The CDR3, as DNA: TGTGCCAGTAGTAAAAGCGGGAGCACAGATACGCAGTATTTT. As protein: CASSKSGSTDTQYF.

The CDR3 protein is CASSVRGKFSNEQFF. The CDR3 nucleotides read TGTGCCAGCAGTGTAAGGGGCAAGTTTTCTAATGAGCAGTTCTTC. This chain joins TRBV2 and TRBJ2-1, with TRBD1 as a possible D gene (5 bases). CDR1 SNHLY and CDR2 FYNNEI come from the germline V gene. Trimming shortened V by 4 bases and J by 7 bases, and 17 bases separated the two germline ends. This CDR3 contains 15 residues.

The CDR3 DNA is TGTGCCAGCTCACCGGGACAGGGGAACACTGAAGCTTTCTTT. Protein sequence: CASSPGQGNTEAFF. The chain links TRBV18 to TRBJ1-1, with 9 bases lining up with TRBD1. The V gene end was trimmed by 3 bases and the J gene end by 1 base; junction bases not matched to a gene: 0. Looked up from germline, CDR1 is KGHSH and CDR2 is LQKENI. There are 14 residues in the CDR3.

CDR3 DNA sequence: TGTGCCAGCTCACTGGGCGGGGGAGGGGAGACCCAGTACTTC. This codes for CASSLGGGGETQYF. This rearrangement joins TRBV7-2 to TRBJ2-5, with TRBD2 identical over 7 bases. Trimming took 8 bases from V and 5 from J; bases not matched to a gene: 11. CDR1 is SGHTA, CDR2 FQGNSA, per germline. The CDR3 is made up of 14 amino acids.

The chain has TRBV6-6 and TRBJ1-2, with TRBD1 as a possible D gene (5 bases). The CDR3 sequence is 16 residues long. Trimming removed 4 bases at V and 8 bases at J, with 23 bases between. The germline CDR1 and CDR2 sequences are MNHNY and SVGAGI (reference sequence). CDR3 nucleotides: TGTGCCAGCAGTTCCATTCGACAGAGCTCTAGAGAAGGCTACACCTTC. It encodes CASSSIRQSSREGYTF.

The V call is TRBV19, the J call TRBJ1-2; 9 bases match TRBD1. Germline assignment: CDR1 LNHDA and CDR2 SQIVND (reference sequence). Unmatched junction bases numbered 5, after V lost 5 bases and J lost 1 base. The CDR3 runs 15 residues. The CDR3 region has the DNA TGTGCCAGTAGTCCACAGGGACAGGGTAACTATGGCTACACCTTC. Its protein product is CASSPQGQGNYGYTF.

The chain uses TRBV27 and TRBJ2-3; D is possibly TRBD1 (6 bases). Germline V lookup: CDR1 MNHEY, CDR2 SMNVEV (reference sequence). This CDR3 is built from 13 residues. V was pared by 6 bases and J by 11 bases, with 18 bases between. CDR3 in amino acids: CASSPPGTLMQYF. CDR3 DNA: TGTGCCAGCAGCCCACCCGGGACACTCATGCAGTATTTT.

This clone was seen a handful of times. The rearrangement uses TRBV15 and TRBJ2-3; 16 bases match TRBD2. This CDR3 is 17 amino acids long. Germline lookup yields CDR1 LNHNV and CDR2 YYDKDF (reference sequence). Trimming removed 4 bases from V and 6 bases from J; junction bases left unmatched: 7. The CDR3, as DNA: TGTGCCACCAGCAAATCGGGACTAGCGGGAGGGCCCGATACGCAGTATTTT. This translates into CATSKSGLAGGPDTQYF.

The rearrangement uses TRBV7-9 and TRBJ2-3; TRBD2 matches 10 bases. Trimming cost V 5 bases and J 0 bases; bases outside gene matches: 11. Germline V lookup: CDR1 SEHNR, CDR2 FQNEAQ (reference sequence). The CDR3 runs 18 residues. CDR3 DNA sequence: TGTGCCAGCAGCCCCCCCCAGCGGGGGGGAATAAGCACAGATACGCAGTATTTT. This sequence encodes CASSPPQRGGISTDTQYF.

V and J are TRBV6-5 and TRBJ2-7; 7 bases are a match to TRBD1. Germline lookup yields CDR1 MNHEY and CDR2 SVGAGI. The trim removed 0 bases at V and 3 bases at J, leaving 2 bases unmatched. CDR3 length: 14 amino acids. Here the CDR3 DNA reads TGTGCCAGCAGTTACTCCCGGGACAGCTACGAGCAGTACTTC. It translates to CASSYSRDSYEQYF.